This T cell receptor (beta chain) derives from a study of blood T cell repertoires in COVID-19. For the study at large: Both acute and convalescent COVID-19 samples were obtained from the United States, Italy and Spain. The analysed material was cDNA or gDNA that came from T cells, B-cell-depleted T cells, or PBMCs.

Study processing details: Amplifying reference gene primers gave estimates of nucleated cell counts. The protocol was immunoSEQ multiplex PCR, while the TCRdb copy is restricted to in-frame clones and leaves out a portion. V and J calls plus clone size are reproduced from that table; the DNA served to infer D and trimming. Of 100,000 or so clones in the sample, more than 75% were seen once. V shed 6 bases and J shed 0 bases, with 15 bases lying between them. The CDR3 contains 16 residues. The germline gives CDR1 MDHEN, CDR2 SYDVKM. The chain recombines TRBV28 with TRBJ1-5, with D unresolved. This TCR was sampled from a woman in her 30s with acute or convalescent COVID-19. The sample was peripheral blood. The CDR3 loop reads CASSLRRALSNQPQHF. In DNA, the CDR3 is TGTGCCAGCAGCCTTCGGCGGGCTCTTAGCAATCAGCCCCAGCATTTT.